Following are 26 T cell receptor beta chains from one sample sequenced in a study of control samples from healthy donors and cancer patients. Method: immunoSEQ multiplex PCR; TCRdb's copy keeps in-frame clones and lacks some. Of about 27,000 clones listed, approximately 91% are singletons. Sequencing input: PBMCs. These receptor sequences come from a man in his forties or fifties with lung cancer.

This chain's CDR3 is CASSLSSGGPTNTGELFF. DNA of the CDR3: TGTGCCAGCTCACTCTCGTCCGGGGGGCCAACGAACACCGGGGAGCTGTTTTTT. This sequence joins TRBV18 and TRBJ2-2; maybe TRBD2 (7 bases). Germline V gene data show CDR1 as KGHSH and CDR2 as LQKENI. The CDR3 runs to 18 residues. Trimming took 4 bases from V and 0 from J, leaving 18 bases between them.

The rearrangement uses TRBV4-3 and TRBJ2-2, with TRBD1 as a possible D gene (6 bases). This CDR3 has 17 amino acids. Germline V gene sequence: CDR1 LGHNA, CDR2 YSLEER. V lost 0 bases to trimming and J lost 5 bases, with 16 bases between them. The CDR3 protein is CASSQEALYTGTGELFF. CDR3 sequence (DNA): TGCGCCAGCAGCCAAGAGGCGCTTTACACAGGGACCGGGGAGCTGTTTTTT.

The chain joins TRBV10-3 to TRBJ2-7; TRBD1 matches 7 bases. CDR1 ENHRY and CDR2 SYGVKD come from the germline V gene. V lost 6 bases, J lost 5 bases, and 7 bases stayed unmatched. CDR3 length: 13 residues. The CDR3 here is CAISGTVGHEQYF. CDR3 DNA: TGTGCCATCAGCGGGACAGTCGGCCACGAGCAGTACTTC.

The chain couples TRBV6-5 to TRBJ2-3; D assignment may be TRBD1 or TRBD2 (6 bases each). V lost 6 bases and J lost 6, with 13 bases in between. Germline V gene sequence: CDR1 MNHEY, CDR2 SVGAGI. This CDR3 is 13 amino acids long. This CDR3 reads CASRHRDSDTQYF. The CDR3 DNA reads TGTGCCAGCAGACACAGGGACTCCGATACGCAGTATTTT.

This chain uses TRBV7-2 with TRBJ2-3, with 8 bases fitting TRBD2. The CDR3 runs to 16 residues. Germline CDR1 is SGHTA and CDR2 is FQGNSA. The V gene end was trimmed by 5 bases and the J gene end by 0 bases; junction bases not matched to a gene: 7. Written as DNA, the CDR3 is TGTGCCAGCAGCGCCCGTCTAGCGGGTAGCACAGATACGCAGTATTTT. Translating it yields CASSARLAGSTDTQYF.

The sample holds one count of this clone. The CDR3 nucleotides are TGTGCCAGCAGCTCGGGCCTAGCGAACACCGGGGAGCTGTTTTTT. Translation: CASSSGLANTGELFF. The V and J genes are TRBV11-3 and TRBJ2-2; D unclear. Trimming pared 4 bases from V and 0 bases from J, leaving 9 bases between. Germline-derived CDR1 and CDR2 are SGHNT and YENEEA. The CDR3 is 15 residues long.

V gene TRBV5-1 combines with J gene TRBJ1-1; TRBD1 is a possible D gene (5 bases). Trimming pared 4 bases from V and 0 bases from J, leaving 7 bases between. CDR1 and CDR2 (germline): SGHRS, YFSETQ. This CDR3 comprises 13 residues. The CDR3 protein is CASSGGVNTEAFF. Here the CDR3 DNA reads TGCGCCAGCAGCGGGGGTGTGAACACTGAAGCTTTCTTT.

A few counts support this clone. The chain uses TRBV5-1 and TRBJ2-2, with 9 bases aligning to TRBD2. J gave up 3 bases and V 5 bases, and 8 bases lay outside the gene matches. The CDR3 totals 16 residues. Germline loops: CDR1 SGHRS, CDR2 YFSETQ. As DNA, the CDR3 is TGCGCCAGCAGTTTCGCGGGGGGGCCCGACACCGGGGAGCTGTTTTTT. Residues: CASSFAGGPDTGELFF.

The chain employs TRBV14 and TRBJ1-1, with 10 bases identical to TRBD1. This CDR3 comprises 14 residues. The germline V gene encodes CDR1 SGHDN and CDR2 FVKESK. J gave up 6 bases and V 2 bases, and 3 bases lay outside the gene matches. In DNA form, the CDR3 reads TGTGCCAGCAGCCAAAGGACAGGGGGGGCTGAAGCTTTCTTT. Translation gives CASSQRTGGAEAFF.

The J gene is TRBJ1-2, the V gene TRBV5-6, with TRBD1 as a possible D gene (5 bases). The V end lost 4 bases, the J end lost 6 bases, and 13 bases lay between the germline ends. The CDR3 is made up of 13 amino acids. From germline, CDR1 is SGHDT and CDR2 YYEEEE. CDR3 in DNA: TGTGCCAGCAGCCCGTGGGGGGGGGATGGCTACACCTTC. Translation gives CASSPWGGDGYTF.

This clone has a single count. This rearrangement joins TRBV30 to TRBJ1-5; D unclear. V lost 1 base and J lost 4, with 5 bases in between. The CDR3 consists of 12 residues. Germline CDR1 is GTSNPN and CDR2 is SVGIG (reference sequence). The chain's CDR3 is CAWSEGNQPQHF. The DNA of the CDR3 is TGTGCCTGGAGTGAAGGGAATCAGCCCCAGCATTTT.

Written as DNA, the CDR3 is TGTGCCAGCATTTTTGCGAGTAGGGCCGGGGAGCTGTTTTTT. Encoded protein: CASIFASRAGELFF. V is TRBV28 and J is TRBJ2-2; no firm D call. Trimming left V 7 bases short and J 6 bases short, with 15 bases between. The germline CDR1 and CDR2 sequences are MDHEN and SYDVKM. CDR3 size: 14 residues.

The chain is built from TRBV6-5 and TRBJ2-7; TRBD1 aligns across 7 bases. In germline, CDR1 is MNHEY, CDR2 SVGAGI. Losses at the gene ends were 7 bases for V and 5 bases for J; bases not matched to a gene: 8. The CDR3 contains 13 residues. The CDR3 spells CASKRDRAHEQYF. DNA for the CDR3: TGTGCCAGCAAGCGAGACAGGGCCCACGAGCAGTACTTC.

The rearrangement joins TRBV7-9 to TRBJ1-1; unclear D gene. The V gene lost 2 bases and the J gene lost 9 bases, with 10 bases spanning the gap. CDR3 length: 12 residues. Germline loops: CDR1 SEHNR, CDR2 FQNEAQ (reference sequence). The CDR3 DNA sequence: TGTGCCAGCAGCTTAACAGACCTTAAAGCTTTCTTT. Its protein is CASSLTDLKAFF. Full variable domain (remainder filled in from reference TRBV7-9 and TRBJ1-1): DTGVSQNPRHKITKRGQNVTFRCDPISEHNRLYWYRQTLGQGPEFLTYFQNEAQLEKSRLLSDRFSAERPKGSFSTLEIQRTEQGDSAMYLCASSLTDLKAFFGQGTRLTVV.

The rearrangement uses TRBV4-1 and TRBJ1-1; 7 nucleotides match TRBD1. In germline, CDR1 is MGHRA, CDR2 YSYEKL. The CDR3 is made up of 15 amino acids. V shed 3 bases, J shed 5 bases, and the junction held 9 bases outside the gene matches. CDR3 loop: CASSQDDRVITEAFF. The CDR3 DNA reads TGCGCCAGCAGCCAGGACGACAGGGTTATAACTGAAGCTTTCTTT.

The V and J genes are TRBV5-6 and TRBJ1-2; 7 nucleotides match TRBD1. The CDR3 has 12 residues. Germline V gene lookup returns CDR1 SGHDT and CDR2 YYEEEE. Unmatched junction bases numbered 7, after V lost 6 bases and J lost 8 bases. The CDR3 sequence is CASNTGEGGYTF. The CDR3 nucleotides are TGTGCCAGCAATACAGGGGAGGGAGGCTACACCTTC.

The rearrangement uses TRBV2 and TRBJ1-2, with unresolved D. The CDR3 runs 11 residues. With 6 bases removed from V and 4 bases from J, the gap between germline ends came to 6 bases. CDR1 is SNHLY and CDR2 is FYNNEI in the germline V gene. The CDR3 sequence is CASSAAYGYTF. The CDR3 coding sequence is TGTGCCAGCAGCGCAGCCTATGGCTACACCTTC.

The J gene is TRBJ1-5, the V gene TRBV7-2; D remains unclear. Trimming took off 5 bases at V and 2 bases at J, with 10 bases between the two ends. Germline CDR1 SGHTA, CDR2 FQGNSA. The CDR3 loop spans 14 amino acids. DNA of the CDR3: TGTGCCAGCAGCCCTTCACCTGGCAATCAGCCCCAGCATTTT. It encodes CASSPSPGNQPQHF.

The chain is built from TRBV6-2 or TRBV6-3 and TRBJ1-2, with D perhaps TRBD1 (6 bases). The V gene lost 2 bases and the J gene lost 0 bases, with 13 bases spanning the gap. Germline loops: CDR1 MNHEY, CDR2 SVGEGT. CDR3 length equals 16 residues. CDR3 protein: CASSYATYRANYGYTF. In DNA, the CDR3 is TGTGCCAGCAGTTACGCCACATACAGGGCTAACTATGGCTACACCTTC.

This chain joins TRBV14 and TRBJ2-2; D is perhaps TRBD1 or TRBD2 (5 bases each). V lost 4 bases and J 7 bases, leaving 13 bases between the germline ends. The CDR3 loop spans 14 amino acids. The germline V gene encodes CDR1 SGHDN and CDR2 FVKESK. This chain's CDR3 is CASSRDPRIGELFF. CDR3 nucleotide sequence: TGTGCCAGCAGCCGGGACCCAAGGATCGGGGAGCTGTTTTTT.

As to this clone: This CDR3 is also generated by other DNA sequences in the sample. V is TRBV19 and J is TRBJ1-5; maybe TRBD1 (6 bases). CDR3 length equals 16 residues. Germline CDR1 reads LNHDA; CDR2 reads SQIVND (reference sequence). The V end lost 2 bases, the J end lost 0 bases, and 11 bases lay between the germline ends. DNA of the CDR3: TGTGCCAGTAGTATAATTAACAGGGATAGCAATCAGCCCCAGCATTTT. The encoded protein is CASSIINRDSNQPQHF.

This clone was seen more than once but under ten times. The chain carries TRBV29-1 and TRBJ1-6; 7 bases map to TRBD1. Trimming took 4 bases from V and 10 from J; bases not matched to a gene: 10. CDR1 SQVTM and CDR2 ANQGSEA come from the germline V gene. This CDR3 is 14 amino acids long. CDR3 DNA: TGCAGCGTTGCCCTTACAGGGGCAGAATCACCCCTCCACTTT. It yields the protein CSVALTGAESPLHF.

The chain is built from TRBV7-2 and TRBJ1-1, with 9 bases identical to TRBD1. The trim removed 6 bases at V and 3 bases at J, leaving 2 bases unmatched. CDR1 and CDR2 from the germline V gene are SGHTA and FQGNSA. The CDR3 covers 13 residues. The CDR3 is CASRGTGYTEAFF. CDR3 nucleotides: TGTGCCAGCAGGGGGACAGGGTACACTGAAGCTTTCTTT.

The rearrangement joins TRBV18 to TRBJ2-7, with 12 bases aligning to TRBD1. With 8 bases clipped from V and 6 bases from J, the junction kept 11 bases outside the gene matches. This CDR3 spans 15 amino acids. From germline, CDR1 is KGHSH and CDR2 LQKENI. The DNA for the CDR3 is TGTGCCAGCCAACCGGGACAGGGGGCTTTGGGCGAGCAGTACTTC. Encoded protein: CASQPGQGALGEQYF.

The rearrangement links TRBV3-1 (or the pseudogene TRBV3-2) to TRBJ2-1; D is unclear. The germline gives CDR1 LGHDT, CDR2 YNNKEL (reference sequence). V gave up 4 bases and J gave up 0 bases, with 7 bases separating them. The CDR3 totals 14 residues. Here the CDR3 reads CASSLRSSYNEQFF. DNA of the CDR3: TGTGCCAGCAGCCTACGGAGCTCCTACAATGAGCAGTTCTTC.

This clone was recorded only once. V and J are TRBV6-6 and TRBJ2-1, with 7 bases fitting TRBD2. Germline V CDR1 and CDR2: MNHNY, SVGAGI (reference sequence). The V gene end was trimmed by 7 bases and the J gene end by 4 bases; junction bases not matched to a gene: 4. The CDR3 length is 13 residues. CDR3: CASTPGGYNEQFF. In DNA form, the CDR3 reads TGTGCCAGCACGCCGGGGGGTTACAATGAGCAGTTCTTC.